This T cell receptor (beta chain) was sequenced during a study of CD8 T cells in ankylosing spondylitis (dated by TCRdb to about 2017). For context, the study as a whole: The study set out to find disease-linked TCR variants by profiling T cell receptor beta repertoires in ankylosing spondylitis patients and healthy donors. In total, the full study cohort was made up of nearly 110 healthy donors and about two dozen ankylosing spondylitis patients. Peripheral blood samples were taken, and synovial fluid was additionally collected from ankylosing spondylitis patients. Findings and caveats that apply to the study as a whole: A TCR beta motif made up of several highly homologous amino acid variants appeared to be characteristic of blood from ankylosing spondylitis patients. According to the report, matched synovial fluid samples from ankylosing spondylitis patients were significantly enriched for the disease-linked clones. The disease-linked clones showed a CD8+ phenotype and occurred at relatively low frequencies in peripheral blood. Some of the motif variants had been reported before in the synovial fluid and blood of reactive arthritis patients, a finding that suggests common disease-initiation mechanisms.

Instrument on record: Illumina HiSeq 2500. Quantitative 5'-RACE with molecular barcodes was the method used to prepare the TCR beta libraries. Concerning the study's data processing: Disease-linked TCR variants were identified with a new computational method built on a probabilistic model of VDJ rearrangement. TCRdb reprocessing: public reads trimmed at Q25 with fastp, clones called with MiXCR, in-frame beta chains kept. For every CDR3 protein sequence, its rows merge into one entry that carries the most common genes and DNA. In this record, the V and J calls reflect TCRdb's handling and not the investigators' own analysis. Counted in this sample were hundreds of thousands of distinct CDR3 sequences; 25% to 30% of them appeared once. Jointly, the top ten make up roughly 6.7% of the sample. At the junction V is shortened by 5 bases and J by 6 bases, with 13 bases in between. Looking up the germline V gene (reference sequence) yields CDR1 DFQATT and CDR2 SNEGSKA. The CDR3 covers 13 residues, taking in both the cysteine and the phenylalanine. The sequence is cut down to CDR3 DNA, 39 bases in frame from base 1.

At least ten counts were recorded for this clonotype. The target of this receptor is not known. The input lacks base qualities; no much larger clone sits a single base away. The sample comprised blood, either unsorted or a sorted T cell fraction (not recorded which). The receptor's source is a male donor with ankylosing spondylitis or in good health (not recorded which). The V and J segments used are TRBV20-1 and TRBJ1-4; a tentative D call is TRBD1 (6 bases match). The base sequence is TGCAGTGCTGAAGACAGGACGGATGAAAAACTGTTTTTT. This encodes CSAEDRTDEKLFF.